Listed below are T cell receptor beta chains from one sample, sequenced in a study of shared clonotypes between healthy human individuals. The data were produced by immunoSEQ multiplex PCR, yet TCRdb's version contains in-frame clones alone and is incomplete. In the table there are more than 1.2 million clones, just under 99% of which are singletons. The sample consisted of naive CD4+ T cells sorted from blood. These receptor sequences come from a man in his thirties or forties in good health. Both conserved end residues are part of each CDR3. A D gene is named only where the DNA matches it firmly. Size tells how often a clone was seen (once, few, many) or the class of an expanded clone, and some rows leave it out.

>TRBV5-8|-|-|TRBJ2-7
TGTGCCAGCTTCCCGGGGGCTCCGGGGAGTATGGCCTACGAGCAGTACTTC
CASFPGAPGSMAYEQYF
>TRBV5-1|-|-|TRBJ1-2
TGCGCCAGCAGCTTGGCCGAGGCGGTCCTGTATGGCTACACCTTC
CASSLAEAVLYGYTF
>TRBV12-5|-|-|TRBJ2-7
TGTGCTAGTGGTAGGGACAATTCCTACGAGCAGTACTTC
CASGRDNSYEQYF
>TRBV6-5|-|-|TRBJ2-3
TGTGCCAGCGGCGGCCGGGAAGATACGCAGTATTTT
CASGGREDTQYF
>TRBV18|-|-|TRBJ2-5
TGTGCCAGCTCCCGGGGAGAGACCCAGTACTTC
CASSRGETQYF
>TRBV4-2|-|-|TRBJ2-6
TGTGCCAGCAGCCAAGACCAGGCCTCTGGGGCCAACGTCCTGACTTTC
CASSQDQASGANVLTF
>TRBV27|TRBD1|-|TRBJ1-3
TGTGCCAGCAGTACAAGACAGGGAGGGGGCTTGGGAAACACCATATATTTT
CASSTRQGGGLGNTIYF
>TRBV5-1|-|-|TRBJ2-7
TGCGCCAGCAGCTTGGTTCGCGGGTGGAGCTCCTACGAGCAGTACTTC
CASSLVRGWSSYEQYF
>TRBV5-1|-|-|TRBJ1-3
TGCGCCGATTCCTCGACGGACAGCTCTGGAAACACCATATATTTT
CADSSTDSSGNTIYF
>TRBV30|-|-|TRBJ2-7
TGTGCCTGGAGCCCAGGGTCCCACGAGCAGTACTTC
CAWSPGSHEQYF
>TRBV28|-|-|TRBJ1-2
TGTGCCAGCACACGGGGCTATGGCTACACCTTC
CASTRGYGYTF
>TRBV10-3|-|once|TRBJ2-1
TGTGCCATCAGTGATTTCGCTGAGCAGTTCTTC
CAISDFAEQFF
>TRBV19|-|-|TRBJ2-7
TGTGCCAGTAGTGGTCGCGTCAACTCCTACGAGCAGTACTTC
CASSGRVNSYEQYF
>TRBV6-6|TRBD2|-|TRBJ2-1
TGTGCCAGCAGTTACAGGGGACTAGCGGACCACAATGAGCAGTTCTTC
CASSYRGLADHNEQFF
>TRBV10-3|TRBD2|-|TRBJ2-1
TGTGCCATCAGTGATCTTGGCCAGCGGGGGAGCAGCTCCTACAATGAGCAGTTCTTC
CAISDLGQRGSSSYNEQFF
>TRBV29-1|-|-|TRBJ2-7
TGCAGCGTCGCAGAACTCACAGGTGCCGGCTATCACTTC
CSVAELTGAGYHF
>TRBV6-1|-|-|TRBJ2-1
TGTGCCAGCAAGGGGCCAGGGCTCTCCAGTGAGCAGTTCTTC
CASKGPGLSSEQFF